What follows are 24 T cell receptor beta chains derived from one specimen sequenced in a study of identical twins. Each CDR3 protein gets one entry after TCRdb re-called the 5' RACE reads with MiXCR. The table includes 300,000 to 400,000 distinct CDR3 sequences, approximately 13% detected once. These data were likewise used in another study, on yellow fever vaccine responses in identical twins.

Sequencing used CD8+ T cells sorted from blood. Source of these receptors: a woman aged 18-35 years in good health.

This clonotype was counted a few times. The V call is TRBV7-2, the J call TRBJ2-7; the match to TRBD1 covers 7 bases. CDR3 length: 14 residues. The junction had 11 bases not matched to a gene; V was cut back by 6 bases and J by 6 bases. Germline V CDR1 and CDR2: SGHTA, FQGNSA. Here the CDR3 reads CASRNTRDSGEQYF. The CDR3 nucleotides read TGTGCCAGCAGAAATACCCGGGACAGTGGCGAGCAGTACTTC.

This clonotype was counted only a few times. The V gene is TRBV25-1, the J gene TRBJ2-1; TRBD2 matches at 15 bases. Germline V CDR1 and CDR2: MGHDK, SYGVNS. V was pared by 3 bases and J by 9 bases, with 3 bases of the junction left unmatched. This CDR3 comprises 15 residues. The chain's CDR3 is CASSDRTSGRGEQFF. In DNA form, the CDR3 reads TGTGCCAGCAGTGATAGGACTAGCGGGAGGGGTGAGCAGTTCTTC.

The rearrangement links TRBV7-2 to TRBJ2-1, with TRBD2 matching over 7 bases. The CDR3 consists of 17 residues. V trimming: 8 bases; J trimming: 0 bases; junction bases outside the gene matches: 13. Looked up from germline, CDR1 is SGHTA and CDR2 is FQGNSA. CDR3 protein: CASCKRTRTGSYNEQFF. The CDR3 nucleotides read TGTGCCAGCTGCAAACGGACTAGAACTGGCTCCTACAATGAGCAGTTCTTC.

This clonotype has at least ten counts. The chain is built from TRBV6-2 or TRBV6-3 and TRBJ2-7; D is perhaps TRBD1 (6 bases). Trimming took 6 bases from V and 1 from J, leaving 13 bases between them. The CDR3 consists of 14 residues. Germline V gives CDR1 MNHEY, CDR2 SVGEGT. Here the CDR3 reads CASSQYRASYEQYV. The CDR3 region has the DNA TGTGCCAGCAGCCAATACAGGGCGTCCTACGAGCAGTACGTC.

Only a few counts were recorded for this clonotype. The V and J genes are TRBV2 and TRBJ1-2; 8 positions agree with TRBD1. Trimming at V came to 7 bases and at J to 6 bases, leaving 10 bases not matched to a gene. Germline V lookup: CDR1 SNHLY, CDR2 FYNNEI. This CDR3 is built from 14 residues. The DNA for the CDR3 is TGTGCCAGCAACTTTGGGGGACAGGCTGATGGCTACACCTTC. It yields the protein CASNFGGQADGYTF.

The CDR3 DNA reads as TGTGCCAGCAGTTTAGTTCGGGGGTCCGGAGAGACCCAGTACTTC. Translated, it gives CASSLVRGSGETQYF. The chain recombines TRBV12-3 or TRBV12-4 with TRBJ2-5, with D possibly TRBD2 on 6 matching bases. The CDR3 totals 15 residues. V gave up 1 base and J gave up 4 bases, with 13 bases separating them.

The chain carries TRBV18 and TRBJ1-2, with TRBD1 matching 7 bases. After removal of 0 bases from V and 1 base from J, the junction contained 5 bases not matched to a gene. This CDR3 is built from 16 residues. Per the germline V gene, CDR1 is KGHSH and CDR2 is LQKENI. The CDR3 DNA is TGTGCCAGCTCACCACCCACAGGGGACATTAACTATGGCTACACCTTC. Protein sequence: CASSPPTGDINYGYTF.

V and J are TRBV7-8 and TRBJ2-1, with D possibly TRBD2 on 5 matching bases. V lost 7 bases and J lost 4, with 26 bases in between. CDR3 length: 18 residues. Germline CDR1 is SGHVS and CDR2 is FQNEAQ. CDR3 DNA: TGTGCCAGCACCATAACACGACGGCTAGCTCAAGAGTACAATGAGCAGTTCTTC. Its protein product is CASTITRRLAQEYNEQFF.

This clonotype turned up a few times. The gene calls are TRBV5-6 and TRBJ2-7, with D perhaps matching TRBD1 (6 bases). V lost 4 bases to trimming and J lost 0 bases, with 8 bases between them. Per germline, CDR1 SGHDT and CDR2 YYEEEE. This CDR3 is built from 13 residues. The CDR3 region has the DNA TGTGCCAGCAGCGCACAGGGCTCCTACGAGCAGTACGTC. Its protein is CASSAQGSYEQYV.

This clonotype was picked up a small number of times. DNA for the CDR3: TGCAGCGTTGTAGAGACCGGGACAAGAGATAGAGAGCAGTTCTTC. Protein product: CSVVETGTRDREQFF. The V gene is TRBV29-1, the J gene TRBJ2-1; a possible D gene is TRBD1 (6 bases). The CDR3 is 15 residues long. The germline CDR1 and CDR2 sequences are SQVTM and ANQGSEA. V lost 4 bases and J 10 bases, leaving 23 bases between the germline ends.

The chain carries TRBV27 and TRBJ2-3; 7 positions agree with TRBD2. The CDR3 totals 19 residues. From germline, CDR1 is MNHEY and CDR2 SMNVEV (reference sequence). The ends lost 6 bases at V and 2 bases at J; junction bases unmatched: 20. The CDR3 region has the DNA TGTGCCAGCAGAACCAATACGGTTCGGGCGGGGGAGAACACAGATACGCAGTATTTT. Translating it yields CASRTNTVRAGENTDTQYF.

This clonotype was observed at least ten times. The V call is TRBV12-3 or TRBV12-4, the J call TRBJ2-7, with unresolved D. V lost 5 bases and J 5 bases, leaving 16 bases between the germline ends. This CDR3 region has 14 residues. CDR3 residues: CASSHPLGPNEQYF. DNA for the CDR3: TGTGCCAGCAGTCATCCGCTGGGCCCCAACGAGCAGTACTTC.

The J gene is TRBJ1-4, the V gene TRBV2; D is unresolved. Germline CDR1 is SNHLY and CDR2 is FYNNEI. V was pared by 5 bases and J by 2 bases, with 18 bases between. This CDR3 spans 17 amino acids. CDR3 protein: CASSTYGVVGTNEKLFF. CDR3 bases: TGTGCCAGCAGTACTTATGGGGTGGTCGGCACTAATGAAAAACTGTTTTTT. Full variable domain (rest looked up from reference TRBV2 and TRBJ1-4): EPEVTQTPSHQVTQMGQEVILRCVPISNHLYFYWYRQILGQKVEFLVSFYNNEISEKSEIFDDQFSVERPDGSNFTLKIRSTKLEDSAMYFCASSTYGVVGTNEKLFFGSGTQLSVL.

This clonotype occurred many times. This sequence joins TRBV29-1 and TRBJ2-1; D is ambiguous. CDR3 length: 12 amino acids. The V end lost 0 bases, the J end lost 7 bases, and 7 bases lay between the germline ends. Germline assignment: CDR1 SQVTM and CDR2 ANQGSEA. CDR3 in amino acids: CSVEDGQNEQFF. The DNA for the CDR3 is TGCAGCGTTGAAGATGGGCAAAATGAGCAGTTCTTC.

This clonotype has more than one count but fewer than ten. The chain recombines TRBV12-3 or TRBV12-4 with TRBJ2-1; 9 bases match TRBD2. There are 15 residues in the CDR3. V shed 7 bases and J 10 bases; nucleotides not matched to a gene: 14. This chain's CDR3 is CASTSGTSRFEEQFF. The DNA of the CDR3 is TGTGCCAGCACGTCCGGGACTAGCCGTTTTGAGGAGCAGTTCTTC.

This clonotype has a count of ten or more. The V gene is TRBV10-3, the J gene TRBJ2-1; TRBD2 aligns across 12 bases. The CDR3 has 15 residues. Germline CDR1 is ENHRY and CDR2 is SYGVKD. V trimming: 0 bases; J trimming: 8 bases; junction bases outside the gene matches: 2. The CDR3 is CAISESTSGGYEQFF. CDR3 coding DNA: TGTGCCATCAGTGAGTCGACTAGCGGGGGATATGAGCAGTTCTTC.

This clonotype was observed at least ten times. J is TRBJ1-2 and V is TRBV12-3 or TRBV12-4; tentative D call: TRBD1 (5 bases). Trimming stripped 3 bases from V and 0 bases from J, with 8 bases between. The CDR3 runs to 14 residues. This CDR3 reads CASSLRDPNYGYTF. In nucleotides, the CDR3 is TGTGCCAGCAGTTTGAGGGACCCTAACTATGGCTACACCTTC.

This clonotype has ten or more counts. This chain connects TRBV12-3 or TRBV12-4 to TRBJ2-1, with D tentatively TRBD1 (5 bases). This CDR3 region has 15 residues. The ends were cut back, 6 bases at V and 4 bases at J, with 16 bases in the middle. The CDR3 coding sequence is TGTGCCAGCAGCCCTATAATTAGACAGTACAATGAGCAGTTCTTC. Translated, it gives CASSPIIRQYNEQFF.

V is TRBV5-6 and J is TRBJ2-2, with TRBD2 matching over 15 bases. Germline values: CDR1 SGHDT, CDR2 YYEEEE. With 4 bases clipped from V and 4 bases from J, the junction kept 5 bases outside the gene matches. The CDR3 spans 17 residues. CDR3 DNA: TGTGCCAGCAGCCCCTGGACTAGCGGGAGGGTCACCGGGGAGCTGTTTTTT. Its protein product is CASSPWTSGRVTGELFF.

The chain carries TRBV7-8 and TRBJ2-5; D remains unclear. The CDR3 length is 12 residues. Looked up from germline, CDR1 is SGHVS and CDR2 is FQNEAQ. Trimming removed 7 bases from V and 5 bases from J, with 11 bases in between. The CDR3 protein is CASTATDETQYF. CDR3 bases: TGTGCCAGCACCGCGACTGACGAGACCCAGTACTTC.

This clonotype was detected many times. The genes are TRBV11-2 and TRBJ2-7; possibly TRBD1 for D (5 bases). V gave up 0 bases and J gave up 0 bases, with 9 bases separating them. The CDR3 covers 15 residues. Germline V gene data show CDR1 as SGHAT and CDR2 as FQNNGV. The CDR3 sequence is CASSLEQASSYEQYF. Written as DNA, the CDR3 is TGTGCCAGCAGCTTAGAACAGGCCTCCTCCTACGAGCAGTACTTC.

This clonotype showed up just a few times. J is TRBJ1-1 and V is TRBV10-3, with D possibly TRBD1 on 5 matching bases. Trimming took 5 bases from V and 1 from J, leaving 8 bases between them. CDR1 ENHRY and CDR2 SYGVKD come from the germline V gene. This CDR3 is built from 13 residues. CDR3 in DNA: TGTGCCATCAGTACTACAGGGAACACTGAAGCTTTCTTT. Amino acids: CAISTTGNTEAFF.

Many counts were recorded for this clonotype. CDR3 in amino acids: CASTIWDNEQFF. CDR3 sequence (DNA): TGTGCCAGCACCATTTGGGACAATGAGCAGTTCTTC. The chain recombines TRBV12-3 or TRBV12-4 with TRBJ2-1; D is unclear. CDR3 length: 12 amino acids. With 7 bases removed from V and 5 bases from J, the gap between germline ends came to 9 bases.

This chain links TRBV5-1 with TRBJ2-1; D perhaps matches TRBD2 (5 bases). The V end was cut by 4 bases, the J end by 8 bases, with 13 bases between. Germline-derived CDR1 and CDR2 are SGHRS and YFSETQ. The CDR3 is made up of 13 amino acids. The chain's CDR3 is CASSPTRVDEQFF. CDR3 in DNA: TGCGCCAGCAGCCCAACTAGGGTGGATGAGCAGTTCTTC.